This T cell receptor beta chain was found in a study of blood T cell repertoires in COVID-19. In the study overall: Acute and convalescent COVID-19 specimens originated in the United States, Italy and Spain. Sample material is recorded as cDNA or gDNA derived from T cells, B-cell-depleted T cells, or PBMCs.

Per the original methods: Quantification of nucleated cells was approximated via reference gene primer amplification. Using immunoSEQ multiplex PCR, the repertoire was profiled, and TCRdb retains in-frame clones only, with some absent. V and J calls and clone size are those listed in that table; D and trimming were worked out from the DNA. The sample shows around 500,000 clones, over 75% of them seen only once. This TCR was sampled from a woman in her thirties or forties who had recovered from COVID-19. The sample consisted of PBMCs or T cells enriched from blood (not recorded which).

The CDR3 sequence: CASSPAQGSTNTGELFF. The DNA for the CDR3 is TGTGCCAGCAGCCCTGCCCAGGGGTCCACGAACACCGGGGAGCTGTTTTTT. The rearrangement joins TRBV5-4 to TRBJ2-2; D might be TRBD1 (6 bases). V was cut by 4 bases and J by 0 bases, with 16 bases left in between. This CDR3 is built from 17 residues. Germline V gives CDR1 SGHNT, CDR2 YYREEE (reference sequence).